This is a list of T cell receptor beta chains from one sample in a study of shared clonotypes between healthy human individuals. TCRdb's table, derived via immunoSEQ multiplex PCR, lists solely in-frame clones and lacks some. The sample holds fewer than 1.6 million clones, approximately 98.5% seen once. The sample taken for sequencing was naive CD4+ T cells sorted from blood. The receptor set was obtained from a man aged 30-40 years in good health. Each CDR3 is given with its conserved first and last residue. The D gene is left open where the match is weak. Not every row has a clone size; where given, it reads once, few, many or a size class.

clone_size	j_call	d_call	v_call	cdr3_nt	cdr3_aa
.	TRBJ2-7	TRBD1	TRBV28	TGTGCCAGCAGATCCGGGACAGGGGTAACCTACGAGCAGTACTTC	CASRSGTGVTYEQYF
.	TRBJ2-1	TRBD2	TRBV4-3	TGCGCCAGCAGCCAAGAGGGGACTAGCGGGTTGTCCTGGGAGCAGTTCTTC	CASSQEGTSGLSWEQFF
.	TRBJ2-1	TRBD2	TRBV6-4	TGTGCCAGCAGTACTAGCGGGATTGACAATGAGCAGTTCTTC	CASSTSGIDNEQFF
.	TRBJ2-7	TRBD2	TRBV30	TGTGCCTGGAGCCCGGGACTAGCGGGAGTGGCGGGCGACGAGCAGTACTTC	CAWSPGLAGVAGDEQYF
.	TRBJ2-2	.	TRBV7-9	TGTGCAGGGGCCGGGGAGCTGTTTTTT	CAGAGELFF
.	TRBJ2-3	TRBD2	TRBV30	TGTGCCTGGAGTGTAGCCGGTAGCGGGACTGATACGCAGTATTTT	CAWSVAGSGTDTQYF
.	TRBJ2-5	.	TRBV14	TGTGCCAGCAGCCAAAAGGGCCAACCTGCGGGGACCCAGTACTTC	CASSQKGQPAGTQYF
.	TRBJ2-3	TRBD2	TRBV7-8	TGTGCCAGCAGCCCCGAGGGACTAGCGGGCACAGATACGCAGTATTTT	CASSPEGLAGTDTQYF
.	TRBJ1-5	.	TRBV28	TGTGCCAGCAGGACTCAGACAGGACAGACTCCTAATCAGCCCCAGCATTTT	CASRTQTGQTPNQPQHF
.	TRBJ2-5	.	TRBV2	TGTGCCAGCATAGGGTACCAAGAGACCCAGTACTTC	CASIGYQETQYF
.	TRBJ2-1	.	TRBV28	TGTGCCAGCAGTCCCCTGTCAGGAGCTTACAATGAGCAGTTCTTC	CASSPLSGAYNEQFF
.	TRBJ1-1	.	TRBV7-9	TGTGCCAGCAGCTTAGAACTTATGAACACTGAAGCTTTCTTT	CASSLELMNTEAFF
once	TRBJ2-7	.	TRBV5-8	TGTGCCAGCAGAAGGGGTTACCAAGCCTACGAGCAGTACTTC	CASRRGYQAYEQYF
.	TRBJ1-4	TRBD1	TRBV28	TGTGCCAGCAGTGAGACAGGGCGGGCTGAAAAACTGTTTTTT	CASSETGRAEKLFF
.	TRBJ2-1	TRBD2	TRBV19	TGTGCCAGTAGTACCCGGGGGGAAAAACAGTTCTTC	CASSTRGEKQFF
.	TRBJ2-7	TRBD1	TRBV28	TGTGCCAGCAGTTCCAACAGGGGATTTGTCTACGAGCAGTACTTC	CASSSNRGFVYEQYF
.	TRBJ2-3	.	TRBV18	TGTGCCAGCTCACCAAACCCATCCCCAGAGAATACGCAGTATTTT	CASSPNPSPENTQYF
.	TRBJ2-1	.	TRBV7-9	TGTGCCAGCAAACGGGACTCCTACAATGAGCAGTTCTTC	CASKRDSYNEQFF
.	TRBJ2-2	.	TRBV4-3	TGCGCCAGCAGCCAGGAAGTTTCGCCCGGGGAGCTGTTTTTT	CASSQEVSPGELFF
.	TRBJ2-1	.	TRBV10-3	TGTGCCATCAGTGGGGAGAACGGCAATGAGCAGTTCTTC	CAISGENGNEQFF
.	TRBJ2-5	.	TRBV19	TGTGCCAGTAGTATAGGAGGGGAACAAAACCAAGAGACCCAGTACTTC	CASSIGGEQNQETQYF
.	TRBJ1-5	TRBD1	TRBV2	TGTGCCAGCAGTGAGTTGACAGGGAGCATTCAGCCCCAGCATTTT	CASSELTGSIQPQHF
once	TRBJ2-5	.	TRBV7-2	TGTGCCAGCAGCTTGCCCAGTCGGGAGACCCAGTACTTC	CASSLPSRETQYF
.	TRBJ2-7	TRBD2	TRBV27	TGTGCCAGCAGCCGACCCGGGACTAGCGGAACGAAGCAGTACTTC	CASSRPGTSGTKQYF
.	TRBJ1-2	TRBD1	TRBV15	TGTGCCACCATTCCGGGACAGGGTGTCTATGGCTACACCTTC	CATIPGQGVYGYTF
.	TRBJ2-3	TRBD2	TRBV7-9	TGTGCCAGCAGTCCTAGGACTAGTTGGACAGATACGCAGTATTTT	CASSPRTSWTDTQYF
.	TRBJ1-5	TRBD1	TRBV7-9	TGTGCCAGCAGCGGCAGACAGGGGAGGGATCAGCCCCAGCATTTT	CASSGRQGRDQPQHF
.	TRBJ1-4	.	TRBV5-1	TGCGCCAGCAGCGGGTCAACGGGGACAACTAATGAAAAACTGTTTTTT	CASSGSTGTTNEKLFF
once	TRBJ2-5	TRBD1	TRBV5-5	TGTGCCAGCAGCCACTGGACAGGGAGTCGGGTAGAGACCCAGTACTTC	CASSHWTGSRVETQYF
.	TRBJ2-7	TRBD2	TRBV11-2	TGTGCCAGCAGCTTGGCCCTGGGGGGACTAGCTATCTACGAGCAGTACTTC	CASSLALGGLAIYEQYF
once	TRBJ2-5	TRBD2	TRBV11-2	TGTGCCAGCAGCCCCGGATCTAGCGGGACTCCCGGGGAGACCCAGTACTTC	CASSPGSSGTPGETQYF
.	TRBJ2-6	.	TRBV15	TGTGCCACCAGCAGGCCAGGGTGGCGCTCTGGGGCCAACGTCCTGACTTTC	CATSRPGWRSGANVLTF
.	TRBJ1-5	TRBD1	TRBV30	TGTGCCTGGAGTTCTATGGACAGGGGGCGGCGTTTAGGACAGCCCCAGCATTTT	CAWSSMDRGRRLGQPQHF
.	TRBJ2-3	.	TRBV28	TGTGCCAGCAGTTTGGGTGGTAGCACAGATACGCAGTATTTT	CASSLGGSTDTQYF